The 24 T cell receptor beta chains given below trace back to one sample, sequenced in a study of T cells in Graves' hyperthyroidism and ophthalmopathy. Amplified TCR beta CDR3 regions derived from RNA transcripts. Using the HTBI primer set, a first-round RT-PCR was run on the TCR CDR3. TCRdb analysed the multiplex PCR reads with MiXCR anew, one entry per CDR3 protein. The data show about half a million distinct CDR3 sequences, with less than 25% seen just once and 26% held by the top ten. Sequenced: blood. The receptors originated from a man in his late teens or twenties with Graves' hyperthyroidism.

In its sample, this clonotype was seen a few times. The J gene is TRBJ2-5, the V gene TRBV9; D is unclear. V was trimmed by 0 bases and J by 5 bases, leaving 8 bases between them. Germline CDR1 reads SGDLS; CDR2 reads YYNGEE. The CDR3 runs 13 residues. The CDR3 loop reads CASSVGLGETQYF. The CDR3 coding sequence is TGTGCCAGCAGCGTAGGTCTGGGGGAGACCCAGTACTTC. The full variable domain, in which reference TRBV9 and TRBJ2-5 provide the parts outside the CDR3, is DSGVTQTPKHLITATGQRVTLRCSPRSGDLSVYWYQQSLDQGLQFLIQYYNGEERAKGNILERFSAQQFPDLHSELNLSSLELGDSALYFCASSVGLGETQYFGPGTRLLVL.

CDR3 in DNA: TGTGCCAGCAGTTCCCGGTTTGGCACCGGGGAGCTGTTTTTT. Translation gives CASSSRFGTGELFF. This chain connects TRBV6-5 to TRBJ2-2; D is unclear. The CDR3 consists of 14 residues. V lost 4 bases to trimming and J lost 4 bases, with 10 bases between them. Germline V gives CDR1 MNHEY, CDR2 SVGAGI.

V is TRBV10-3 and J is TRBJ1-2, with D unresolved. Trimming took 2 bases from V and 6 from J, leaving 13 bases between them. The CDR3 totals 14 residues. Germline CDR1 ENHRY, CDR2 SYGVKD. CDR3 nucleotide sequence: TGTGCCATCAGTGAGGGTCCTTCCCGAGATGGCTACACCTTC. Its protein is CAISEGPSRDGYTF.

The J gene is TRBJ2-3, the V gene TRBV7-6; 11 bases map to TRBD1. The CDR3 is made up of 19 amino acids. The V segment lost 4 bases and the J segment 3 bases; nucleotides outside the gene matches: 15. Germline V gives CDR1 SGHVS, CDR2 FNYEAQ. This CDR3 is CASSSARGQGVAWTDTQYF. The CDR3 nucleotides read TGTGCCAGCAGCTCCGCCCGGGGACAGGGGGTGGCTTGGACAGATACGCAGTATTTT.

Concerning this clonotype: This may come from a read error, since a much larger clone is one base off. This rearrangement joins TRBV20-1 to TRBJ2-7, with 12 positions matching TRBD1. The CDR3 is 14 residues long. Per the germline V gene, CDR1 is DFQATT and CDR2 is SNEGSKA (reference sequence). CDR3 residues: CSARKGTGGFEQCF. The CDR3 region has the DNA TGCAGTGCTAGAAAGGGGACAGGGGGCTTCGAGCAGTGCTTC.

The V and J genes are TRBV2 and TRBJ2-5; 11 nucleotides align to TRBD1. V was pared by 7 bases and J by 2 bases, with 21 bases of the junction left unmatched. The germline CDR1 and CDR2 sequences are SNHLY and FYNNEI. This CDR3 is 20 amino acids long. CDR3 loop: CASTIPDRGLYPRWQETQYF. Written as DNA, the CDR3 is TGTGCCAGCACTATCCCGGACAGGGGGCTTTACCCCAGGTGGCAAGAGACCCAGTACTTC.

This clonotype has ten or more counts. The chain recombines TRBV2 with TRBJ1-2, with TRBD1 matching over 8 bases. V lost 1 base, J lost 8 bases, and 6 bases stayed unmatched. The CDR3 runs to 14 residues. CDR1 and CDR2 from the germline V gene are SNHLY and FYNNEI. CDR3 sequence reads: CASSEELRGHGYTF. In nucleotides, the CDR3 is TGTGCCAGCAGTGAAGAACTCAGGGGGCACGGCTACACCTTC.

This chain uses TRBV27 with TRBJ2-2; 15 nucleotides agree with TRBD2. Losses at the gene ends were 8 bases for V and 1 base for J; bases not matched to a gene: 11. Germline V gene lookup returns CDR1 MNHEY and CDR2 SMNVEV (reference sequence). The CDR3 totals 19 residues. Here the CDR3 reads CASQFRGTSGRRNTGELFF. In DNA form, the CDR3 reads TGTGCCAGCCAATTCCGGGGGACTAGCGGGAGGAGGAACACCGGGGAGCTGTTTTTT.

This clonotype was counted only a few times. The chain joins TRBV7-8 to TRBJ1-1, with D hard to call. Trimming took off 1 base at V and 0 bases at J, with 12 bases between the two ends. Germline lookup yields CDR1 SGHVS and CDR2 FQNEAQ. The CDR3 length is 16 residues. The CDR3 bases are TGTGCCAGCAGCTTAGAAGGCAGAAATATGAACACTGAAGCTTTCTTT. It specifies CASSLEGRNMNTEAFF.

The V call is TRBV12-3 or TRBV12-4, the J call TRBJ2-7; the D gene is possibly TRBD2 (6 bases). With 3 bases removed from V and 5 bases from J, the gap between germline ends came to 11 bases. This CDR3 is 13 amino acids long. DNA for the CDR3: TGTGCCAGCAGTTTGGAGGGTTGGGACGAGCAGTACTTC. It translates to CASSLEGWDEQYF.

This clonotype occurred many times. The chain has TRBV19 and TRBJ1-3; perhaps TRBD1 as D (5 bases). V dropped 3 bases and J dropped 0 bases, with 9 bases sitting between them. Germline V gene sequence: CDR1 LNHDA, CDR2 SQIVND (reference sequence). The CDR3 totals 15 residues. Written as DNA, the CDR3 is TGTGCCAGTAGTATCCGACAGATCTCTGGAAACACCATATATTTT. Translation gives CASSIRQISGNTIYF.

This clonotype was seen at least ten times. V is TRBV2 and J is TRBJ1-1, with a possible D match to TRBD1 (6 bases). Trimming cost V 3 bases and J 11 bases, with 7 bases left between them. The CDR3 is 10 residues long. Germline CDR1 reads SNHLY; CDR2 reads FYNNEI. CDR3 amino acids: CASSEGAAFF. CDR3 DNA: TGTGCCAGCAGTGAGGGGGCGGCTTTCTTT.

This chain uses TRBV6-1 with TRBJ1-2; D gene ambiguous. Trimming pared 7 bases from V and 4 bases from J, leaving 13 bases between. CDR1 MNHNS and CDR2 SASEGT come from the germline V gene. The CDR3 runs 13 residues. CDR3 in amino acids: CASIPAGGYGYTF. For the CDR3, the DNA is TGTGCCAGCATACCGGCCGGAGGCTATGGCTACACCTTC.

This clonotype came up many times. The V and J genes are TRBV12-3 or TRBV12-4 and TRBJ2-7, with 10 nucleotides matching TRBD1. With V trimmed by 6 bases and J by 4 bases, 6 bases remained unmatched. CDR3 length: 14 residues. Here the CDR3 reads CASSYRDRGYEQYF. For the CDR3, the DNA is TGTGCCAGCAGCTACCGGGACAGGGGTTACGAGCAGTACTTC.

This clonotype was counted at least ten times. This chain connects TRBV6-5 to TRBJ2-2, with TRBD2 as a possible D gene (6 bases). CDR3 size: 17 residues. Trimming left V 4 bases short and J 2 bases short, with 17 bases between. Germline V lookup: CDR1 MNHEY, CDR2 SVGAGI. CDR3 amino acids: CASSSRPGLRNTGELFF. In nucleotides, the CDR3 is TGTGCCAGCAGTTCCCGACCGGGACTGAGAAACACCGGGGAGCTGTTTTTT.

V and J are TRBV18 and TRBJ1-2, with no clear D. This CDR3 contains 14 residues. V lost 6 bases, J lost 9 bases, and 20 bases lay in between. Germline CDR1 reads KGHSH; CDR2 reads LQKENI. The CDR3, as DNA: TGTGCCAGCTCGCCAGACATCCTTCGGGATAGCTACACCTTC. It codes for CASSPDILRDSYTF.

In the case of this clonotype: With a much larger clone just one base away, this may be a read error. The conserved closing phenylalanine or tryptophan is absent in this CDR3, likely reflecting a read error. The DNA is omitted, as the CDR3 cannot be located on it reliably, and the CDR3 follows TCRdb's listing. V and J are TRBV28 and TRBJ1-2; TRBD1 was called by the table and not checked on the DNA. Germline CDR1 is MDHEN and CDR2 is SYDVKM. The length of the CDR3 is 14 amino acids, counting both ends. The CDR3 reads CASSSSTGKYGYTL.

This clonotype was counted only a few times. The rearrangement links TRBV12-3 or TRBV12-4 to TRBJ1-1; 7 bases line up with TRBD1. Unmatched junction bases numbered 5, after V lost 8 bases and J lost 2 bases. The length of the CDR3 is 13 residues. CDR3 in DNA: TGTGCCAGCGTCCGACAGGGCAACACTGAAGCTTTCTTT. Translating gives CASVRQGNTEAFF.

This clonotype appeared a few times. The chain has TRBV28 and TRBJ1-2; TRBD1 aligns across 10 bases. The trim removed 8 bases at V and 0 bases at J, leaving 9 bases unmatched. The germline gives CDR1 MDHEN, CDR2 SYDVKM. CDR3 length: 16 amino acids. The CDR3 region has the DNA TGTGCCAGCCGTTGGGGGACAGGGGAGCCTAACTATGGCTACACCTTC. Translation gives CASRWGTGEPNYGYTF.

Concerning this clonotype itself: This may be a read error, as it is one base from a much larger clone. No conserved phenylalanine or tryptophan is present at the end of the CDR3, so a read error is the likely explanation. V usage is TRBV29-1 and J usage is TRBJ1-1; 10 nucleotides match TRBD1. This CDR3 region has 11 residues. Germline CDR1 reads SQVTM; CDR2 reads ANQGSEA. The ends lost 7 bases at V and 11 bases at J; junction bases unmatched: 7. CDR3 sequence (DNA): TGCAGCGCTGGGACAGGGGCGATCGCTTTCTTG. Translating it yields CSAGTGAIAFL.

The CDR3 coding sequence is TGTGCCAGCGGCCTGGGGGGGGAGGACACTGAAGCTTTCTTT. Translating it yields CASGLGGEDTEAFF. The chain carries TRBV28 and TRBJ1-1; perhaps TRBD1 as D (5 bases). Deletions cut 8 bases from V and 3 bases from J, with 16 bases between. The length of the CDR3 is 14 residues. CDR1 is MDHEN, CDR2 SYDVKM, per germline.

This rearrangement joins TRBV7-9 to TRBJ2-5, with D unclear. Germline V lookup: CDR1 SEHNR, CDR2 FQNEAQ (reference sequence). With 4 bases removed from V and 3 bases from J, the gap between germline ends came to 15 bases. This CDR3 contains 15 residues. This chain's CDR3 is CASSSPAWAEETQYF. The DNA for the CDR3 is TGTGCCAGCAGCTCCCCAGCTTGGGCGGAAGAGACCCAGTACTTC.

This clonotype showed up just a few times. This chain connects TRBV19 to TRBJ2-2; 11 bases map to TRBD1. From germline, CDR1 is LNHDA and CDR2 SQIVND (reference sequence). CDR3 size: 20 residues. Trimming cost V 1 base and J 3 bases; bases outside gene matches: 13. The CDR3 coding sequence is TGTGCCAGTAGTATAGGACGGGCCTCAGGACAGGGGGCGGACACCGGGGAGCTGTTTTTT. Translated, it gives CASSIGRASGQGADTGELFF. The complete variable domain, with remaining parts taken from reference TRBV19 and TRBJ2-2, reads DGGITQSPKYLFRKEGQNVTLSCEQNLNHDAMYWYRQDPGQGLRLIYYSQIVNDFQKGDIAEGYSVSREKKESFPLTVTSAQKNPTAFYLCASSIGRASGQGADTGELFFGEGSRLTVL.

This clonotype has more than one count but fewer than ten. J is TRBJ2-7 and V is TRBV6-2 or TRBV6-3; perhaps D is TRBD1 or TRBD2 (6 bases each). The V end lost 6 bases, the J end lost 3 bases, and 21 bases lay between the germline ends. Germline V CDR1 and CDR2: MNHEY, SVGEGT. The CDR3 covers 16 residues. CDR3 in DNA: TGTGCCAGCAGCGACGGGGGCGGGCCGGTATACTACGAGCAGTACTTC. It codes for CASSDGGGPVYYEQYF.